This TCR beta chain was observed in a study of cytomegalovirus exposure and HLA in healthy donors. The data were produced by immunoSEQ multiplex PCR, yet TCRdb's version contains in-frame clones alone and is incomplete. This table holds under 75,000 clones, 92% found once. This clonotype was obtained from a man aged 18-30 years in good health and CMV-seropositive. The sequenced sample was PBMCs.

The DNA of the CDR3 is TGTGCCAGCAGTGAATATGCAGGGGAGACCCAGTACTTC. Amino acid sequence: CASSEYAGETQYF. This chain links TRBV25-1 with TRBJ2-5; D may be TRBD1 (5 bases). Germline V gene data show CDR1 as MGHDK and CDR2 as SYGVNS. V gave up 0 bases and J gave up 5 bases, with 7 bases separating them. The CDR3 has 13 residues.